This TCR beta chain was profiled in a study of T cells after posttransplantation cyclophosphamide (dated by TCRdb to about 2016). Study-wide context: The study tracked T cell repertoire reconstitution by TRB sequencing after myeloablative bone marrow transplantation using posttransplantation cyclophosphamide as GVHD prophylaxis. TRA and TRB clonality were tightly correlated in several samples, so subsequent TCR analyses focused on TRB only. Blood from all 35 or so PTCy patients with 1-year posttransplant specimens was subjected to TRB sequencing. Samples from approximately 40 PTCy-treated patients and approximately 15 related bone marrow donors of those patients were subjected to antigen receptor sequencing. Up to 3 additional blood samples from 2 to 5.2 years after transplant were also TRB-sequenced in 3 patients, as was pretransplant blood from a handful of patients. Public TRB sequences were queried against a database of over 3,500 sequences associated with responses to pathogens, tumor antigens, self-antigens and alloantigens.

What the authors observed across the whole study: Donor-recipient similarity was low at 1-2 months but increased during the first year, and donor CD8+ memory clones often dominated later blood repertoires. Across fewer than 50 patients, TRB clonality was highly associated with recipient CMV seropositivity and CMV reactivation, and diversity in PTCy patients was similar to diversity in CNI/methotrexate controls. The TRB repertoires of T cells infiltrating skin or GI tract showed only limited overlap with the TRB repertoires of T cells in blood.

The control group consisted of roughly 10 patients who received myeloablative marrow transplants with methotrexate plus a calcineurin inhibitor and who were sampled 1 year after transplant. Peripheral blood and bone marrow mononuclear cells were isolated by Ficoll-Hypaque density centrifugation and cryopreserved. Genomic DNA was the input for TRB sequencing, which was run either with the immunoSEQ assay at survey resolution or with the hsTCRB kit. In the source study's methods: The immunoSEQ software handled the initial read processing, while the LymphoSeq R package was used for the repertoire analyses. For each TRB dataset, clonality was calculated as 1 minus normalized Shannon entropy, and the Gini coefficient was computed as well. To infer phenotypes in unsorted samples, TRB sequences from sorted subsets of the recipient or donor were mapped onto unsorted samples from the same recipient. In TCRdb, the immuneACCESS table is reduced to in-frame sequences with V and J assigned. These tables do not hold every clone; where another copy was compared, an unresolved V gene accounts for under half, and the others remain unexplained. From that table come the V and J calls and clone size; the DNA was used to work out D and trimming. Present in this sample are roughly 21,000 clones, 86% of which were seen just once. The ten largest clones take up roughly 2.2% of the sample.

Of note for this clone: Its cognate antigen has yet to be identified. One base away there is no much larger clone; base qualities are not given.

Trimming at the junction amounts to 0 bases on V and 5 bases on J, and the germline ends lie 4 bases apart. Measured from the cysteine to the phenylalanine, the CDR3 is 12 residues long. Only CDR3 DNA remains: 36 bases, in frame from the first base. Looking up the germline V gene yields CDR1 SGDLS and CDR2 YYNGEE. The TCR comes from a female patient aged 30 to 45 who received an allogeneic stem cell transplant from an unrelated donor, was CMV-positive, and had acute and chronic GVHD. Following a transplant, a fraction of the T cells may be traceable to the graft donor. The starting material was PBMCs, obtained about 13 months after allogeneic stem cell transplant with calcineurin inhibitor and methotrexate. The chain is made from TRBV9 and TRBJ2-3; no confident D gene assignment can be made. The CDR3 protein is CASSVAVDTQYF. Read as DNA, the sequence is TGTGCCAGCAGCGTAGCTGTAGATACGCAGTATTTT.